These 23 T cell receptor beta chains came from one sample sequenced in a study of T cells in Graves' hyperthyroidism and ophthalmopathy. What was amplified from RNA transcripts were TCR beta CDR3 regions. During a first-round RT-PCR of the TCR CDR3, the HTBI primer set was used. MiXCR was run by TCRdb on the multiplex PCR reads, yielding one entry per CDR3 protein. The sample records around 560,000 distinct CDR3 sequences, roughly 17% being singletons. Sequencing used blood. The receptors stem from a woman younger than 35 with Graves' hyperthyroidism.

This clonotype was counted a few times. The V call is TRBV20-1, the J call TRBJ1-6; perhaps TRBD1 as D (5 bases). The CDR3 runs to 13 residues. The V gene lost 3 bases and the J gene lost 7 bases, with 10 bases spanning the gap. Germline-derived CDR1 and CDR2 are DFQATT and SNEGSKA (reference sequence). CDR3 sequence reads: CSASSRANSPLHF. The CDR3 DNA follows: TGCAGTGCTAGTTCCAGGGCGAATTCACCCCTCCACTTT.

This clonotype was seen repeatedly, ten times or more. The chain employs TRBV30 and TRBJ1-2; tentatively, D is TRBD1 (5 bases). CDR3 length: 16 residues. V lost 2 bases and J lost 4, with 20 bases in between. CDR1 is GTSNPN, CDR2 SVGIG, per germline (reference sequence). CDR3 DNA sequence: TGTGCCTGGAGTCCTCAAAGGGGCGGGACGGCCTATGGCTACACCTTC. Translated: CAWSPQRGGTAYGYTF.

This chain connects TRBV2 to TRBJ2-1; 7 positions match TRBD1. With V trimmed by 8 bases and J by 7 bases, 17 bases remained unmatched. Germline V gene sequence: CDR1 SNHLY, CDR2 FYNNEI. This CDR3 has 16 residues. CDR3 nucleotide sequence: TGTGCCAGCGGGCCTCAGGGGGAGATGGCGAGGAATGAGCAGTTCTTC. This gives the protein CASGPQGEMARNEQFF.

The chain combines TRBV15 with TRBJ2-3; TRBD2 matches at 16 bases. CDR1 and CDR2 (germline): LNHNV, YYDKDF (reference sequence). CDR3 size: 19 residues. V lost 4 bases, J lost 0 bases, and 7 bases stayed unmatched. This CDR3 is CATSKGTSGGAGSTDTQYF. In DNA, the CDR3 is TGTGCCACCAGCAAAGGGACTAGCGGGGGGGCAGGTAGCACAGATACGCAGTATTTT.

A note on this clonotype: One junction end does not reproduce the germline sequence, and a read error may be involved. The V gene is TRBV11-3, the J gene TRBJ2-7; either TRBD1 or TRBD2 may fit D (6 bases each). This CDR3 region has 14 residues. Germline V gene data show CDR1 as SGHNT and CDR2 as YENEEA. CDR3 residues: CTSSHSGASYEQYF. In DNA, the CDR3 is TGTACCAGCAGCCATTCGGGGGCGTCCTACGAGCAGTACTTC.

CDR3 in amino acids: CASSLGEYEQYF. Written as DNA, the CDR3 is TGTGCCAGCAGCTTAGGGGAGTACGAGCAGTACTTC. This chain uses TRBV7-9 with TRBJ2-7; a weak D match, TRBD2 (5 bases). Per germline, CDR1 SEHNR and CDR2 FQNEAQ (reference sequence). The CDR3 runs to 12 residues. V was clipped by 1 base and J by 4 bases, with 5 bases between them.

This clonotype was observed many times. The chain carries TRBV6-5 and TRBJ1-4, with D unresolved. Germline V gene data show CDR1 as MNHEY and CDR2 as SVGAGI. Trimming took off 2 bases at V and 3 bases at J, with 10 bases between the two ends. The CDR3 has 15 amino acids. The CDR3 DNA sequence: TGTGCCAGCAGTTACGTTTTACGGGCTAATGAAAAACTGTTTTTT. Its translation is CASSYVLRANEKLFF.

CDR3: CASSEPPGAFGYTF. The DNA of the CDR3 is TGTGCCAGCAGTGAACCACCGGGGGCGTTCGGCTACACCTTC. The chain recombines TRBV2 with TRBJ1-2; the D gene is possibly TRBD1 (6 bases). Germline V gene lookup returns CDR1 SNHLY and CDR2 FYNNEI. The CDR3 contains 14 residues. The V end was cut by 2 bases, the J end by 8 bases, with 15 bases between.

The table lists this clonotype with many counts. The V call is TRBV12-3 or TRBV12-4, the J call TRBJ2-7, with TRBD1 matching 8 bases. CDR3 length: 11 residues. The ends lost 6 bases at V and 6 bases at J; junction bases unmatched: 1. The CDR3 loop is CASRDRGEQYF. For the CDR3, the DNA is TGTGCCAGCAGAGACAGGGGCGAGCAGTACTTC.

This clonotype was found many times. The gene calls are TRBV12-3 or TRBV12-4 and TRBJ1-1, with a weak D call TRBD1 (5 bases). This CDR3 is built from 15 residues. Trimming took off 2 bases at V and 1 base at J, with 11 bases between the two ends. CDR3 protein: CASSLRAGWNTEAFF. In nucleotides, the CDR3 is TGTGCCAGCAGTTTAAGGGCAGGGTGGAACACTGAAGCTTTCTTT.

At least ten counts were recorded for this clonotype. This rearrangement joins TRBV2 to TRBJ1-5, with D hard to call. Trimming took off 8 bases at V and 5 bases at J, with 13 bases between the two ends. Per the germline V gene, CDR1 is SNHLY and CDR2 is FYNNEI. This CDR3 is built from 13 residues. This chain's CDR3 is CASAQRGHQPQHF. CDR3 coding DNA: TGTGCCAGCGCACAACGGGGTCATCAGCCCCAGCATTTT. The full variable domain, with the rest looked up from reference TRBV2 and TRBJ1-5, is EPEVTQTPSHQVTQMGQEVILRCVPISNHLYFYWYRQILGQKVEFLVSFYNNEISEKSEIFDDQFSVERPDGSNFTLKIRSTKLEDSAMYFCASAQRGHQPQHFGDGTRLSIL.

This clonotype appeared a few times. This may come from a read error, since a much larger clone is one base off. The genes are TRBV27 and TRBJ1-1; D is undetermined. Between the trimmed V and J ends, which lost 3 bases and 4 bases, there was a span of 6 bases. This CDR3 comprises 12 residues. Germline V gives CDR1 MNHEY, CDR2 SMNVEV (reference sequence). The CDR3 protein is CASSFAGTEAFF. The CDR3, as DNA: TGTGCCAGCAGTTTCGCGGGCACTGAAGCTTTCTTT.

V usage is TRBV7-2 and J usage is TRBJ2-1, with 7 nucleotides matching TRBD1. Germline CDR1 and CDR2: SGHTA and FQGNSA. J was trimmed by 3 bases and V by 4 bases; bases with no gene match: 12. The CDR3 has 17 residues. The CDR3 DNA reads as TGTGCCAGCAGCTCGAGGGGGCTAGTCGGAGGCTACAATGAGCAGTTCTTC. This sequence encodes CASSSRGLVGGYNEQFF. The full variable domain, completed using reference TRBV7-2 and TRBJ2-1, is GAGVSQSPSNKVTEKGKDVELRCDPISGHTALYWYRQSLGQGLEFLIYFQGNSAPDKSGLPSDRFSAERTGGSVSTLTIQRTQQEDSAVYLCASSSRGLVGGYNEQFFGPGTRLTVL.

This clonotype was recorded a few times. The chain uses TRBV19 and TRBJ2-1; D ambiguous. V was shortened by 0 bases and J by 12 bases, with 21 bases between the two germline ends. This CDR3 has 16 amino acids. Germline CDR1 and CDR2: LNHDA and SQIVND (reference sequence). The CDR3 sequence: CASSIDSGVLNERQFF. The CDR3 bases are TGTGCCAGTAGTATAGATTCAGGAGTGCTTAATGAGCGGCAGTTCTTC.

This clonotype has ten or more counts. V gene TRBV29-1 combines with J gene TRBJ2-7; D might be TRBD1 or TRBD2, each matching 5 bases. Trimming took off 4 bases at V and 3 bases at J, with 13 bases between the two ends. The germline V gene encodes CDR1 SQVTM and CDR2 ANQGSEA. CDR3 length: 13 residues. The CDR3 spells CSVVAGSGYEQYF. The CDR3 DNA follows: TGCAGCGTTGTGGCAGGGAGTGGCTACGAGCAGTACTTC.

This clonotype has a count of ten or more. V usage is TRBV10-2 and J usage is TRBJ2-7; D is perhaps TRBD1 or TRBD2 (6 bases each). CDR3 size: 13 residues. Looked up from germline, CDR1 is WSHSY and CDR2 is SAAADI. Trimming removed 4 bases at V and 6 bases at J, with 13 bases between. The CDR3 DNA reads TGCGCCAGCAGTGCACAGGGAGGTGGCGAGCAGTACTTC. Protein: CASSAQGGGEQYF.

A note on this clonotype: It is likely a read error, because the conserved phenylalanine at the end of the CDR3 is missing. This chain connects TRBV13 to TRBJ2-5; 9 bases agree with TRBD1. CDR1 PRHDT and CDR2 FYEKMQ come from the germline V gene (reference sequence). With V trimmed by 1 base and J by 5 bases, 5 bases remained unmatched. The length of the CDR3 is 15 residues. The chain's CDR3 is CASSLEQGAWETQYL. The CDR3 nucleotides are TGTGCCAGCAGCTTAGAACAGGGGGCTTGGGAGACCCAGTACCTC.

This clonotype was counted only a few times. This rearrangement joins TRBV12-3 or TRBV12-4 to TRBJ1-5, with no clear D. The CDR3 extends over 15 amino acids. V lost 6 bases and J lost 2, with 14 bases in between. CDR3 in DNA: TGTGCCAGCAGGGTGGGCAGGTGGGGCAATCAGCCCCAGCATTTT. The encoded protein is CASRVGRWGNQPQHF.

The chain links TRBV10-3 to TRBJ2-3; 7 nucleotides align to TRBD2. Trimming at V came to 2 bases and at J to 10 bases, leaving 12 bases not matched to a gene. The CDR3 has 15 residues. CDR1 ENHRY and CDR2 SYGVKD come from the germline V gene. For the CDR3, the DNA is TGTGCCATCAGTGAGAACAAAATGGGAGGGGTGGCGCAGTATTTT. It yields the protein CAISENKMGGVAQYF.

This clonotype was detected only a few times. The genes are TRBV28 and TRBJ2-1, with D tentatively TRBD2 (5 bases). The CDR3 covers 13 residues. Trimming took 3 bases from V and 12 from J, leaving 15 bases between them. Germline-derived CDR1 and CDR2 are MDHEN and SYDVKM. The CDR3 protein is CASSLGAALPQFF. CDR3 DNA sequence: TGTGCCAGCAGTTTGGGAGCGGCCCTCCCGCAGTTCTTC. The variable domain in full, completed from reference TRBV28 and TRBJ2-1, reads DVKVTQSSRYLVKRTGEKVFLECVQDMDHENMFWYRQDPGLGLRLIYFSYDVKMKEKGDIPEGYSVSREKKERFSLILESASTNQTSMYLCASSLGAALPQFFGPGTRLTVL.

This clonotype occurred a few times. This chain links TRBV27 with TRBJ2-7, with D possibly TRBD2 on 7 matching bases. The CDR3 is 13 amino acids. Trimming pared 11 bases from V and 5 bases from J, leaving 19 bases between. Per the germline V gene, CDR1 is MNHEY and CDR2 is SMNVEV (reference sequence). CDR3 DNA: TGTGCCTCCAACCTACGCGGGGGCCACGAGCAGTACTTC. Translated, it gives CASNLRGGHEQYF.

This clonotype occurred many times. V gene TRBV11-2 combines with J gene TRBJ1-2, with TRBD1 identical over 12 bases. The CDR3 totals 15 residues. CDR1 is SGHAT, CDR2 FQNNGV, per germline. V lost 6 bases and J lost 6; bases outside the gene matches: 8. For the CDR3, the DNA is TGTGCCAGCAGTTCTTTCCGGGACAGGGGGCATGGCTACACCTTC. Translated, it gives CASSSFRDRGHGYTF.

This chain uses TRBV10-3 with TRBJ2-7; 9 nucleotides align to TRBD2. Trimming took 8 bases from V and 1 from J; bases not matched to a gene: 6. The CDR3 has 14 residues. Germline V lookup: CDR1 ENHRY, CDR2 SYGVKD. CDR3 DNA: TGTGCCATCCGTCCTAGCGGGGCGTCCTACGAGCAGTACTTC. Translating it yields CAIRPSGASYEQYF.